Given below is one T cell receptor (beta chain) in context. In its sample, this clonotype was seen many times. This clone's antigen is unknown. No base qualities exist here, and no much larger clone lies one base off it. This entry belongs to a study of T-cell memory formation after mild COVID-19 (dated by TCRdb to 2020 to 2023). Study-wide context: Most TCR sequence clusters were specific to one of the two donors. T-cell clones expanding and contracting after mild COVID-19 in a couple of donors were tracked by longitudinal TCRalpha and TCRbeta repertoire sequencing. Two young, previously healthy adult volunteers made up the cohort, one male and one female. Findings and caveats that apply to the study as a whole: The study included only a couple of mild cases, and larger cohorts that include severe cases with pre-infection samples were judged to be necessary. Balanced CD4/CD8 phenotypes were observed for clones contracting from day 15 to 85, whereas a bias towards CD4+ was observed for a second wave of clones expanding from day 15 to 37. Contracting CD4+ clones appeared mostly in the CM and EM memory subsets, whereas CD8+ clones were enriched in EMRA. SARS-CoV-2 specificity was not confirmed for the second-wave clones peaking on day 37. Some responding clones were detected in pre-infection memory, which suggested that pre-existing cross-reactive memory T cells had joined the SARS-CoV-2 response.

PBMCs were isolated by Ficoll-Paque density gradient centrifugation. The V end gives up 7 bases and the J end 10 bases, leaving 12 bases in the junction not matched to a gene. The CDR3, from cysteine to phenylalanine, totals 15 residues. Kept here is only the CDR3 DNA, which spans 45 bases and is read in frame from base 1. CDR1 is given as SNHLY and CDR2 as FYNNEI, both from the germline V gene. The sequencing machine was an Illumina NovaSeq 6000. TCRalpha and TCRbeta cDNA libraries were built by 5'RACE with constant-segment primers, adding sample barcodes and unique molecular identifiers. Trizol reagent was used to extract RNA from every sample. The libraries were amplified in two PCR steps, and the second step added a second sample barcode and Illumina TruSeq adapters. Libraries were sequenced on an Illumina NovaSeq with 2 x 150 bp paired-end reads. From the authors' description of their analysis: The reads were demultiplexed and collapsed into UMI-guided consensus sequences using migec v1.2.7. Using mixcr v2.1.11, UMI consensuses were aligned to TRA and TRB V and J templates and then assembled into clonotypes. Clonotypes were classified as expanded or contracted when called significant by both edgeR and NoisET, with noise models trained on biological replicates. For edgeR calls, the cutoffs were a false discovery rate-adjusted p below 0.01 and a log2 fold-change threshold of 1. PCA with hierarchical clustering of max-normalized trajectories of the 1000 most abundant clonotypes was used as exploratory dynamics analysis. Separately sequenced CD4+ and CD8+ repertoires were used to assign a CD4 or CD8 phenotype to each responding clone. TCRdb reprocessing: public reads trimmed at Q25 with fastp, clones called with MiXCR, in-frame beta chains kept. When rows share a CDR3 protein, they turn into one entry using the most common DNA and genes. The V and J calls come from TCRdb's annotation, not from the publication. The sample table lists roughly 400,000 distinct CDR3 sequences, approximately 18% of them with a count of one. The top ten hold under 25% of the sample.

The specimen was PBMCs or a T cell subset sorted from them (not recorded which). The clonotype comes from a man younger than 35 who had mild COVID-19 (a few samples of this study predate the infection). The sample titles of this study are shuffled in the database, so cell type and time point are left out; the donor was told from shared clones. This sequence uses TRBV2 and TRBJ2-1, and 11 junctional nucleotides match TRBD2. The DNA reads TGTGCCAGCACATCTACGACTAGCGGGGCGGGCGAGCAGTTCTTC. It encodes CASTSTTSGAGEQFF.